The 21 T cell receptor beta chains reported below all come from one sample, sequenced in a study of cytomegalovirus exposure and HLA in healthy donors. The PCR used 60 Vbeta and 13 Jbeta primers. Measured with immunoSEQ multiplex PCR; TCRdb has only the in-frame clones, and not every one. This sample has approximately 93,000 clones, with about 66% found just once. The specimen sequenced was PBMCs. Source of these receptors: a boy between 10 and 17 years old in good health and CMV-seropositive.

For this clone: Other DNA sequences from this sample encode an identical CDR3 as well. The chain recombines TRBV7-8 with TRBJ1-1, with D perhaps TRBD1 (6 bases). CDR3 length: 13 amino acids. The V end was cut by 1 base, the J end by 5 bases, with 8 bases between. Germline V gene lookup returns CDR1 SGHVS and CDR2 FQNEAQ. CDR3 DNA sequence: TGTGCCAGCAGCTTAGACAGGGATACTGAAGCTTTCTTT. Amino acids: CASSLDRDTEAFF.

This clone has only a few counts. The rearrangement links TRBV2 to TRBJ2-3; 10 nucleotides agree with TRBD2. The CDR3 covers 16 residues. Germline V gene data show CDR1 as SNHLY and CDR2 as FYNNEI. Trimming took 9 bases from V and 6 from J; bases not matched to a gene: 15. As DNA, the CDR3 is TGTGCCAGTCGGATTTCTAGCGGGGGCCGGGGTGATACGCAGTATTTT. Translated, it gives CASRISSGGRGDTQYF.

This clone was seen a handful of times. The J gene is TRBJ1-1, the V gene TRBV19, with TRBD1 as a possible D gene (6 bases). From germline, CDR1 is LNHDA and CDR2 SQIVND (reference sequence). Deletions cut 5 bases from V and 7 bases from J, with 14 bases between. There are 13 residues in the CDR3. Here the CDR3 reads CASSFGQTLEAFF. CDR3 coding DNA: TGTGCCAGTAGTTTCGGACAGACGCTTGAAGCTTTCTTT.

The chain links TRBV15 to TRBJ1-5; 7 positions agree with TRBD1. The CDR3 runs to 16 residues. V trimming: 3 bases; J trimming: 7 bases; junction bases outside the gene matches: 12. Per germline, CDR1 LNHNV and CDR2 YYDKDF (reference sequence). In DNA, the CDR3 is TGTGCCACCAGCAGGGGAAAAGGGGGCTCCCGACAGCCCCAGCATTTT. It encodes CATSRGKGGSRQPQHF. Full variable domain (outside the CDR3, taken from reference TRBV15 and TRBJ1-5): DAMVIQNPRYQVTQFGKPVTLSCSQTLNHNVMYWYQQKSSQAPKLLFHYYDKDFNNEADTPDNFQSRRPNTSFCFLDIRSPGLGDTAMYLCATSRGKGGSRQPQHFGDGTRLSIL.

The chain is built from TRBV5-4 and TRBJ2-3; 9 bases agree with TRBD1. Germline-derived CDR1 and CDR2 are SGHNT and YYREEE (reference sequence). The V gene end was trimmed by 4 bases and the J gene end by 6 bases; junction bases not matched to a gene: 6. CDR3 size: 14 residues. The chain's CDR3 is CASSGTQGADTQYF. As DNA, the CDR3 is TGTGCCAGCAGCGGGACACAGGGGGCGGATACGCAGTATTTT.

The rearrangement joins TRBV25-1 to TRBJ1-3; the D is unclear. Looked up from germline, CDR1 is MGHDK and CDR2 is SYGVNS. The ends were cut back, 1 base at V and 0 bases at J, with 10 bases in the middle. The CDR3 spans 16 residues. The CDR3 spells CASSESSGYSGNTIYF. CDR3 coding DNA: TGTGCCAGCAGTGAATCCTCGGGGTACTCTGGAAACACCATATATTTT.

The genes are TRBV9 and TRBJ2-3, with 7 bases that match TRBD2. Germline V gives CDR1 SGDLS, CDR2 YYNGEE. Germline trimming cut 5 bases from V and 3 bases from J; bases unmatched to any gene: 6. The length of the CDR3 is 14 residues. CDR3 amino acids: CASSGREPTDTQYF. CDR3 DNA: TGTGCCAGCAGTGGGCGGGAGCCGACAGATACGCAGTATTTT.

In nucleotides, the CDR3 is TGCAGCGTTGAGGCAGGGAACACTGAAGCTTTCTTT. Amino acids: CSVEAGNTEAFF. The genes are TRBV29-1 and TRBJ1-1, with D unclear. Germline V gene data show CDR1 as SQVTM and CDR2 as ANQGSEA. V lost 3 bases to trimming and J lost 1 base, with 6 bases between them. There are 12 residues in the CDR3.

The gene calls are TRBV30 and TRBJ2-7; TRBD1 matches at 12 bases. V lost 2 bases and J lost 4; bases outside the gene matches: 9. From germline, CDR1 is GTSNPN and CDR2 SVGIG (reference sequence). This CDR3 has 16 amino acids. The CDR3 DNA sequence: TGTGCCTGGAGTAAGCCCGGGACAGGGGGCAAGTACGAGCAGTACTTC. Translated, it gives CAWSKPGTGGKYEQYF.

The rearrangement joins TRBV15 to TRBJ2-6, with 7 bases aligning to TRBD1. V shed 1 base and J 3 bases; nucleotides not matched to a gene: 6. The CDR3 covers 17 residues. Germline V lookup: CDR1 LNHNV, CDR2 YYDKDF (reference sequence). CDR3 DNA: TGTGCCACCAGCAGAGGGCCAGGGGGTATTGGGGCCAACGTCCTGACTTTC. Translating it yields CATSRGPGGIGANVLTF. The whole variable domain, remainder taken from reference TRBV15 and TRBJ2-6, is DAMVIQNPRYQVTQFGKPVTLSCSQTLNHNVMYWYQQKSSQAPKLLFHYYDKDFNNEADTPDNFQSRRPNTSFCFLDIRSPGLGDTAMYLCATSRGPGGIGANVLTFGAGSRLTVL.

This clone was observed a few times. The chain employs TRBV18 and TRBJ1-6; D unresolved. This CDR3 is 15 amino acids long. Trimming shortened V by 3 bases and J by 5 bases, and 11 bases separated the two germline ends. CDR1 and CDR2 (germline): KGHSH, LQKENI. CDR3 nucleotide sequence: TGTGCCAGCTCACCGGCAGGTCGCAATAATTCACCCCTCCACTTT. Its translation: CASSPAGRNNSPLHF. Filled out from reference TRBV18 and TRBJ1-6, the complete variable domain reads NAGVMQNPRHLVRRRGQEARLRCSPMKGHSHVYWYRQLPEEGLKFMVYLQKENIIDESGMPKERFSAEFPKEGPSILRIQQVVRGDSAAYFCASSPAGRNNSPLHFGNGTRLTVT.

The chain employs TRBV5-6 and TRBJ2-5, with TRBD2 as a possible D gene (6 bases). This CDR3 spans 17 amino acids. V was shortened by 2 bases and J by 1 base, with 18 bases between the two germline ends. CDR1 is SGHDT and CDR2 is YYEEEE in the germline V gene. This chain's CDR3 is CASSFVDLGRRQETQYF. In nucleotides, the CDR3 is TGTGCCAGCAGCTTTGTTGATTTAGGGAGGCGCCAAGAGACCCAGTACTTC.

V and J are TRBV5-1 and TRBJ1-1; TRBD1 aligns across 7 bases. CDR3 length: 15 amino acids. The germline V gene encodes CDR1 SGHRS and CDR2 YFSETQ. V shed 4 bases and J 0 bases; nucleotides not matched to a gene: 6. CDR3 DNA: TGCGCCAGCAGCCCACGACAGGGTATGAACACTGAAGCTTTCTTT. Its translation: CASSPRQGMNTEAFF.

In its sample, this clone was seen a few times. The chain links TRBV6-1 to TRBJ2-7, with D possibly being TRBD1 (5 bases). CDR1 and CDR2 from the germline V gene are MNHNS and SASEGT. V shed 7 bases and J shed 2 bases, with 15 bases lying between them. The CDR3 covers 14 residues. The CDR3 DNA is TGTGCCAGCACTCCTACTGGGGCAGCCTACGAGCAGTACTTC. It codes for CASTPTGAAYEQYF.

The V call is TRBV19, the J call TRBJ2-7; 11 positions agree with TRBD1. The CDR3 contains 15 residues. With V trimmed by 5 bases and J by 0 bases, 3 bases remained unmatched. Germline V gene lookup returns CDR1 LNHDA and CDR2 SQIVND (reference sequence). The DNA for the CDR3 is TGTGCCAGTAGTGCCGGGACAGGGGGCTCCTACGAGCAGTACTTC. This gives the protein CASSAGTGGSYEQYF.

In this sample, this clone turned up a few times. The rearrangement links TRBV5-1 to TRBJ2-1, with TRBD2 matching over 12 bases. V dropped 0 bases and J dropped 8; count of bases not matched to a gene: 9. CDR3 size: 17 residues. Per the germline V gene, CDR1 is SGHRS and CDR2 is YFSETQ. The CDR3 sequence: CASSLALAGGRIYEQFF. CDR3 bases: TGCGCCAGCAGCTTGGCTCTAGCGGGGGGGCGAATCTATGAGCAGTTCTTC. The variable domain in full, completed from reference TRBV5-1 and TRBJ2-1, reads KAGVTQTPRYLIKTRGQQVTLSCSPISGHRSVSWYQQTPGQGLQFLFEYFSETQRNKGNFPGRFSGRQFSNSRSEMNVSTLELGDSALYLCASSLALAGGRIYEQFFGPGTRLTVL.

CDR3 sequence reads: CASSDERTYNEQFF. The CDR3 DNA follows: TGTGCCAGCAGCGATGAGCGGACGTACAATGAGCAGTTCTTC. The chain combines TRBV9 with TRBJ2-1; D is perhaps TRBD2 (5 bases). V lost 3 bases, J lost 4 bases, and 11 bases lay in between. There are 14 residues in the CDR3. The V gene's germline CDR1 is SGDLS and CDR2 YYNGEE. The whole variable domain, remainder taken from reference TRBV9 and TRBJ2-1, is DSGVTQTPKHLITATGQRVTLRCSPRSGDLSVYWYQQSLDQGLQFLIQYYNGEERAKGNILERFSAQQFPDLHSELNLSSLELGDSALYFCASSDERTYNEQFFGPGTRLTVL.

This clone was detected only a few times. J is TRBJ2-1 and V is TRBV13, with TRBD2 matching 7 bases. CDR3 length: 16 residues. Germline V gene lookup returns CDR1 PRHDT and CDR2 FYEKMQ (reference sequence). Trimming at V came to 0 bases and at J to 0 bases, leaving 2 bases not matched to a gene. The CDR3 nucleotides read TGTGCCAGCAGCTTAGGGGGCGGGAGCTCCTACAATGAGCAGTTCTTC. It yields the protein CASSLGGGSSYNEQFF.

This chain uses TRBV6-1 with TRBJ1-2, with D unresolved. V shed 9 bases and J shed 7 bases, with 15 bases lying between them. Germline lookup yields CDR1 MNHNS and CDR2 SASEGT. This CDR3 is built from 12 residues. For the CDR3, the DNA is TGTGCCAGTAAAGACTTCGCCGGTGGCTACACCTTC. This translates into CASKDFAGGYTF.

This chain joins TRBV28 and TRBJ1-3, with a weak D call TRBD1 (6 bases). Germline V gives CDR1 MDHEN, CDR2 SYDVKM. This CDR3 contains 14 residues. Deletions cut 6 bases from V and 3 bases from J, with 12 bases between. CDR3 amino acids: CASSPTGNGNTIYF. The CDR3 DNA reads as TGTGCCAGCAGCCCCACAGGGAATGGAAACACCATATATTTT.

This chain links TRBV2 with TRBJ2-1; 9 nucleotides match TRBD2. CDR3 length: 15 amino acids. Germline-derived CDR1 and CDR2 are SNHLY and FYNNEI. After removal of 1 base from V and 6 bases from J, the junction contained 4 bases not matched to a gene. The chain's CDR3 is CASSEGLAGINEQFF. The DNA for the CDR3 is TGTGCCAGCAGTGAAGGGCTAGCGGGGATCAATGAGCAGTTCTTC. The full variable domain, completed using reference TRBV2 and TRBJ2-1, is EPEVTQTPSHQVTQMGQEVILRCVPISNHLYFYWYRQILGQKVEFLVSFYNNEISEKSEIFDDQFSVERPDGSNFTLKIRSTKLEDSAMYFCASSEGLAGINEQFFGPGTRLTVL.